This paragraph reports one T cell receptor (beta chain). As yet, its antigen is unknown. The sample belongs to a study of OX40 agonist ivuxolimab in advanced cancers. As for the study in general: While on treatment, patients had intravenous ivuxolimab at 0.01 to 10 mg/kg every 2 weeks. Of the participants, roughly 40% had some prior anti-PD-1, anti-PD-L1 or anti-CTLA-4 therapy, which was allowed.

Study conclusions and caveats: Clonal expansion was seen in CD4+ and CD8+ blood T cells by week 6 at 0.1 to 3.0 mg/kg. Researchers report that CD8+ T cells had, on average, more expanded clones than CD4+.

The table came from immunoSEQ multiplex PCR; TCRdb's copy has only in-frame clones and leaves some out. The repertoire holds some 140,000 clones, around 93% seen once, with more than 0.8% in the top ten. The junction had 9 bases not matched to a gene; V was cut back by 5 bases and J by 6 bases. Germline V gene data show CDR1 as SGHNT and CDR2 as YENEEA. The CDR3 consists of 15 residues. The sample consisted of CD4+ or CD8+ T cells sorted from blood, taken in a trial of the OX40 agonist ivuxolimab. This receptor was taken from an adult with an advanced solid tumor such as melanoma, head and neck, liver or kidney cancer. The chain joins TRBV11-3 to TRBJ2-3; 9 nucleotides align to TRBD2. CDR3 coding DNA: TGTGCCAGCAGCAGTAGCGGGAGTTCATCCGATACGCAGTATTTT. Residues: CASSSSGSSSDTQYF.